A single sample gave rise to the 27 T cell receptor beta chains below, sequenced in a study of cytomegalovirus exposure and HLA in healthy donors. 60 Vbeta and 13 Jbeta primers were used in PCR. Profiling relied on immunoSEQ multiplex PCR, and the TCRdb table lists in-frame clones only, not all of them. The sample lists 200,000 or so clones, 81% occurring once. Sequencing input: PBMCs. All receptors come from a man in his forties or fifties in good health and CMV-seronegative.

This clone was observed once. The V and J genes are TRBV11-2 and TRBJ2-1; 7 nucleotides agree with TRBD2. The V gene end was trimmed by 5 bases and the J gene end by 9 bases; junction bases not matched to a gene: 4. Per the germline V gene, CDR1 is SGHAT and CDR2 is FQNNGV. This CDR3 is built from 12 residues. This chain's CDR3 is CASSQLASEQFF. CDR3 bases: TGTGCCAGCAGCCAACTAGCGTCTGAGCAGTTCTTC.

This rearrangement joins TRBV12-5 to TRBJ1-5; 9 nucleotides match TRBD1. The CDR3 extends over 15 amino acids. With V trimmed by 5 bases and J by 3 bases, 5 bases remained unmatched. Germline V gives CDR1 LGHNT, CDR2 FRNRAP. CDR3 sequence (DNA): TGTGCTAGTGGTGGGGGACAGGGAATCAATCAGCCCCAGCATTTT. This codes for CASGGGQGINQPQHF.

This rearrangement joins TRBV7-6 to TRBJ2-5; possibly TRBD1 for D (6 bases). CDR3 size: 12 residues. Germline loops: CDR1 SGHVS, CDR2 FNYEAQ. Trimming shortened V by 1 base and J by 11 bases, and 11 bases separated the two germline ends. The CDR3 DNA follows: TGTGCCAGCAGCTTAGACAGGGTAGCGCAGTACTTC. The encoded protein is CASSLDRVAQYF.

There are a few counts of this clone. V gene TRBV4-2 combines with J gene TRBJ1-3, with unresolved D. This CDR3 is built from 16 residues. V lost 0 bases and J 0 bases, leaving 9 bases between the germline ends. Germline V lookup: CDR1 LGHNA, CDR2 YNFKEQ. CDR3 in amino acids: CASSQEGGSSGNTIYF. CDR3 in DNA: TGTGCCAGCAGCCAAGAAGGAGGAAGCTCTGGAAACACCATATATTTT.

The CDR3 nucleotides read TGTGCCATCAGTGAGGGGGTCGGGACCTACGAGCAGTACTTC. Translated: CAISEGVGTYEQYF. The V call is TRBV10-3, the J call TRBJ2-7; TRBD2 is a possible D gene (5 bases). V was cut by 2 bases and J by 2 bases, with 10 bases left in between. This CDR3 comprises 14 residues. The germline gives CDR1 ENHRY, CDR2 SYGVKD.

The chain carries TRBV2 and TRBJ1-5, with D maybe TRBD1 (6 bases). This CDR3 has 16 residues. Germline CDR1 reads SNHLY; CDR2 reads FYNNEI. Trimming took off 4 bases at V and 1 base at J, with 14 bases between the two ends. The CDR3 protein is CASSGSQGKSNQPQHF. The CDR3 region has the DNA TGTGCCAGCAGTGGATCACAGGGTAAGAGCAATCAGCCCCAGCATTTT.

This clone has a handful of counts. CDR3 loop: CASSLHRVRETQYF. CDR3 in DNA: TGTGCCAGCAGCTTGCACAGGGTTAGGGAGACCCAGTACTTC. The chain recombines TRBV7-9 with TRBJ2-5, with a possible D match to TRBD1 (6 bases). The V gene lost 3 bases and the J gene lost 5 bases, with 13 bases spanning the gap. The CDR3 covers 14 residues. Germline CDR1 is SEHNR and CDR2 is FQNEAQ (reference sequence).

Here the CDR3 reads CSVVLLTGGDNEQFF. CDR3 bases: TGCAGCGTTGTCCTGTTGACGGGGGGGGACAATGAGCAGTTCTTC. The genes are TRBV29-1 and TRBJ2-1; the match to TRBD2 covers 8 bases. The germline gives CDR1 SQVTM, CDR2 ANQGSEA. This CDR3 contains 15 residues. The trim removed 4 bases at V and 5 bases at J, leaving 10 bases unmatched.

The V gene is TRBV14, the J gene TRBJ1-4, with D possibly matching TRBD1 (6 bases). CDR3 length equals 12 residues. The ends were cut back, 5 bases at V and 11 bases at J, with 12 bases in the middle. Germline assignment: CDR1 SGHDN and CDR2 FVKESK. The CDR3 spells CASSSQGRKLFF. The CDR3 nucleotides read TGTGCCAGCAGCTCACAGGGTCGGAAACTGTTTTTT.

The gene calls are TRBV7-3 and TRBJ2-2, with TRBD2 as a possible D gene (5 bases). The length of the CDR3 is 17 residues. CDR1 and CDR2 (germline): SGHTA, FQGTGA. V lost 2 bases and J lost 0, with 13 bases in between. This CDR3 reads CASSLGGGRSNTGELFF. The DNA of the CDR3 is TGTGCCAGCAGCTTAGGAGGTGGCAGATCGAACACCGGGGAGCTGTTTTTT.

In this sample, this clone turned up once. The chain joins TRBV15 to TRBJ1-1, with D perhaps TRBD1 (5 bases). Looked up from germline, CDR1 is LNHNV and CDR2 is YYDKDF (reference sequence). V lost 1 base to trimming and J lost 2 bases, with 8 bases between them. The CDR3 consists of 14 residues. This CDR3 reads CATSRAQGNTEAFF. CDR3 in DNA: TGTGCCACCAGCAGAGCGCAGGGAAACACTGAAGCTTTCTTT.

The rearrangement joins TRBV5-1 to TRBJ2-5, with 7 bases identical to TRBD2. V was pared by 0 bases and J by 1 base, with 0 bases of the junction left unmatched. The germline V gene has CDR1 SGHRS and CDR2 YFSETQ. The CDR3 sequence is 14 residues long. Written as DNA, the CDR3 is TGCGCCAGCAGCTTGGGGGGGGGCCAAGAGACCCAGTACTTC. Encoded protein: CASSLGGGQETQYF. Filled out from reference TRBV5-1 and TRBJ2-5, the complete variable domain reads KAGVTQTPRYLIKTRGQQVTLSCSPISGHRSVSWYQQTPGQGLQFLFEYFSETQRNKGNFPGRFSGRQFSNSRSEMNVSTLELGDSALYLCASSLGGGQETQYFGPGTRLLVL.

The rearrangement links TRBV25-1 to TRBJ1-1; 8 positions agree with TRBD1. Germline lookup yields CDR1 MGHDK and CDR2 SYGVNS. Unmatched junction bases numbered 15, after V lost 8 bases and J lost 10 bases. The CDR3 is 14 residues long. In DNA form, the CDR3 reads TGTGCCAGCGAACCCACGACAGGGGAGCGGGGAGCTTTCTTT. It specifies CASEPTTGERGAFF.

This chain links TRBV4-2 with TRBJ2-5, with 7 bases that match TRBD2. The junction had 7 bases not matched to a gene; V was cut back by 1 base and J by 5 bases. Germline V CDR1 and CDR2: LGHNA, YNFKEQ. CDR3 length: 15 amino acids. The CDR3 bases are TGTGCCAGCAGCCAAGCAAGCGGGGTGGGGGAGACCCAGTACTTC. It encodes CASSQASGVGETQYF.

V is TRBV18 and J is TRBJ2-5, with 10 bases lining up with TRBD2. Germline V gene data show CDR1 as KGHSH and CDR2 as LQKENI. J was trimmed by 1 base and V by 3 bases; bases with no gene match: 5. The CDR3 totals 16 residues. The CDR3 nucleotides read TGTGCCAGCTCACCCCCTAGCGGGGGCCTCCAAGAGACCCAGTACTTC. Translated, it gives CASSPPSGGLQETQYF.

Points on this clone: The germline gene is not matched at one end of the junction; a read error may be the cause. The chain carries TRBV7-9 and TRBJ2-3, with TRBD2 identical over 16 bases. This CDR3 region has 16 residues. Germline lookup yields CDR1 SEHNR and CDR2 FQNEAQ (reference sequence). In DNA form, the CDR3 reads TGTTCCAGCAGCTTTGGGACTAGCGGGGGGGCAGATACGCAGTATTTT. It encodes CSSSFGTSGGADTQYF.

The gene calls are TRBV29-1 and TRBJ2-2; 7 nucleotides agree with TRBD2. From germline, CDR1 is SQVTM and CDR2 ANQGSEA. The junction had 4 bases not matched to a gene; V was cut back by 5 bases and J by 1 base. This CDR3 contains 14 residues. This CDR3 is CSVNGGGNTGELFF. In nucleotides, the CDR3 is TGCAGCGTTAATGGGGGGGGGAACACCGGGGAGCTGTTTTTT.

The chain recombines TRBV19 with TRBJ1-1; unclear D gene. Germline lookup yields CDR1 LNHDA and CDR2 SQIVND (reference sequence). CDR3 length equals 11 residues. V was pared by 1 base and J by 8 bases, with 5 bases between. The CDR3 loop is CASSIGAEAFF. The CDR3 region has the DNA TGTGCCAGTAGTATAGGAGCCGAAGCTTTCTTT.

The J gene is TRBJ1-2, the V gene TRBV9; TRBD1 is a possible D gene (5 bases). Trimming left V 3 bases short and J 2 bases short, with 5 bases between. This CDR3 region has 12 residues. Germline values: CDR1 SGDLS, CDR2 YYNGEE. The CDR3 nucleotides are TGTGCCAGCAGCGGGACAAACTATGGCTACACCTTC. This codes for CASSGTNYGYTF.

This clone appeared a few times. The V gene is TRBV2, the J gene TRBJ2-5; tentative D call: TRBD2 (6 bases). Per the germline V gene, CDR1 is SNHLY and CDR2 is FYNNEI. CDR3 length: 14 amino acids. V was pared by 7 bases and J by 2 bases, with 14 bases between. CDR3 nucleotides: TGTGCCAGCATAAGGGAGGCGGCTCAAGAGACCCAGTACTTC. This translates into CASIREAAQETQYF.

Here the CDR3 DNA reads TGTGCCAGCAGCAAACCGGGACAGAAGAACACTGAAGCTTTCTTT. Encoded protein: CASSKPGQKNTEAFF. The V call is TRBV5-4, the J call TRBJ1-1, with 7 bases matching TRBD1. Germline CDR1 and CDR2: SGHNT and YYREEE (reference sequence). Germline trimming cut 4 bases from V and 1 base from J; bases unmatched to any gene: 7. This CDR3 has 15 amino acids.

The chain employs TRBV6-5 and TRBJ1-1, with D perhaps TRBD1 (5 bases). The CDR3 is made up of 12 amino acids. V was pared by 4 bases and J by 4 bases, with 7 bases between. CDR1 and CDR2 from the germline V gene are MNHEY and SVGAGI. The CDR3 loop is CASSSGITEAFF. DNA of the CDR3: TGTGCCAGCAGTTCAGGGATCACTGAAGCTTTCTTT.

The rearrangement uses TRBV2 and TRBJ2-7; D gene unclear. CDR3 length equals 15 residues. V was trimmed by 4 bases and J by 0 bases, leaving 13 bases between them. CDR1 SNHLY and CDR2 FYNNEI come from the germline V gene. CDR3 sequence (DNA): TGTGCCAGCAGTGCGGAGCCAGTCTTCTCCTACGAGCAGTACTTC. Translation gives CASSAEPVFSYEQYF.

The chain carries TRBV4-3 and TRBJ1-3; maybe TRBD1 (5 bases). Germline lookup yields CDR1 LGHNA and CDR2 YSLEER. The CDR3 has 15 residues. Trimming removed 0 bases from V and 3 bases from J, with 9 bases in between. The CDR3 DNA is TGCGCCAGCAGCCAAGATGGGGGGAGTGGAAACACCATATATTTT. Translation: CASSQDGGSGNTIYF.

A word on this clone: The same CDR3 can be traced to other DNA sequences in this sample. The chain carries TRBV27 and TRBJ2-7; perhaps TRBD2 as D (6 bases). Trimming cost V 5 bases and J 2 bases, with 13 bases left between them. There are 14 residues in the CDR3. Per the germline V gene, CDR1 is MNHEY and CDR2 is SMNVEV (reference sequence). CDR3 in amino acids: CASSPRRGPYEQYF. CDR3 nucleotides: TGTGCCAGCAGTCCCAGGAGGGGCCCCTACGAGCAGTACTTC.

J is TRBJ1-1 and V is TRBV7-2; no firm D call. Trimming stripped 2 bases from V and 0 bases from J, with 10 bases between. This CDR3 has 15 amino acids. Per the germline V gene, CDR1 is SGHTA and CDR2 is FQGNSA. In DNA, the CDR3 is TGTGCCAGCAGCTTACAAGAGGGAATGAACACTGAAGCTTTCTTT. It codes for CASSLQEGMNTEAFF. Full variable domain (missing parts from reference TRBV7-2 and TRBJ1-1): GAGVSQSPSNKVTEKGKDVELRCDPISGHTALYWYRQSLGQGLEFLIYFQGNSAPDKSGLPSDRFSAERTGGSVSTLTIQRTQQEDSAVYLCASSLQEGMNTEAFFGQGTRLTVV.

This sequence joins TRBV12-5 and TRBJ2-1, with TRBD1 matching 8 bases. Germline V gene lookup returns CDR1 LGHNT and CDR2 FRNRAP. The CDR3 consists of 15 residues. With 1 base clipped from V and 1 base from J, the junction kept 0 bases outside the gene matches. CDR3 DNA sequence: TGTGCTAGTGGTTTGGACAGGGGGTCCTACAATGAGCAGTTCTTC. Translated: CASGLDRGSYNEQFF.